The next 5 T cell receptor beta chains were all read from a single sample in a study of blood T cell repertoires in COVID-19. Here immunoSEQ multiplex PCR was the method, and the copy in TCRdb shows in-frame clones only, minus some. This table holds about 200,000 clones, roughly four fifths found once. The sample taken for sequencing was PBMCs or T cells enriched from blood (not recorded which). The receptors here all came from a middle-aged man who had recovered from COVID-19.

This clone was counted many times. The gene calls are TRBV6-2 or TRBV6-3 and TRBJ1-5, with D uncertain. The CDR3 totals 15 residues. Trimming cost V 4 bases and J 1 base, with 11 bases left between them. Germline V gene lookup returns CDR1 MNHEY and CDR2 SVGEGT. CDR3 sequence (DNA): TGTGCCAGCAGTTCTGCCAGAGCGAGCAATCAGCCCCAGCATTTT. This sequence encodes CASSSARASNQPQHF.

This chain links TRBV10-3 with TRBJ1-5; D is unresolved. The CDR3 sequence is 15 residues long. Trimming stripped 4 bases from V and 0 bases from J, with 10 bases between. Germline lookup yields CDR1 ENHRY and CDR2 SYGVKD. CDR3 DNA sequence: TGTGCCATCAGTGGGTTTTCAGGTAGCAATCAGCCCCAGCATTTT. This translates into CAISGFSGSNQPQHF.

This clone was observed once. This rearrangement joins TRBV6-5 to TRBJ2-1; TRBD2 agrees at 11 bases. From germline, CDR1 is MNHEY and CDR2 SVGAGI. The CDR3 sequence is 15 residues long. V trimming: 6 bases; J trimming: 5 bases; junction bases outside the gene matches: 6. The CDR3 DNA reads TGTGCCAGCAGCAAAGGACTAGCGGGTAACAATGAGCAGTTCTTC. Protein: CASSKGLAGNNEQFF.

The gene calls are TRBV7-3 and TRBJ1-6, with D unresolved. Germline assignment: CDR1 SGHTA and CDR2 FQGTGA. The CDR3 is 13 residues long. Trimming pared 8 bases from V and 1 base from J, leaving 6 bases between. CDR3 bases: TGTGCCAGCTCGGTATCCTATAATTCACCCCTCCACTTT. Translating it yields CASSVSYNSPLHF.

The rearrangement links TRBV4-3 to TRBJ2-1, with TRBD2 identical over 8 bases. CDR1 is LGHNA, CDR2 YSLEER, per germline. With 1 base clipped from V and 6 bases from J, the junction kept 14 bases outside the gene matches. The CDR3 sequence is 18 residues long. The CDR3 nucleotides read TGCGCCAGCAGCCAAGTGTTCCAAGCGGGAGAAGGAGTCAATGAGCAGTTCTTC. Amino acid sequence: CASSQVFQAGEGVNEQFF.